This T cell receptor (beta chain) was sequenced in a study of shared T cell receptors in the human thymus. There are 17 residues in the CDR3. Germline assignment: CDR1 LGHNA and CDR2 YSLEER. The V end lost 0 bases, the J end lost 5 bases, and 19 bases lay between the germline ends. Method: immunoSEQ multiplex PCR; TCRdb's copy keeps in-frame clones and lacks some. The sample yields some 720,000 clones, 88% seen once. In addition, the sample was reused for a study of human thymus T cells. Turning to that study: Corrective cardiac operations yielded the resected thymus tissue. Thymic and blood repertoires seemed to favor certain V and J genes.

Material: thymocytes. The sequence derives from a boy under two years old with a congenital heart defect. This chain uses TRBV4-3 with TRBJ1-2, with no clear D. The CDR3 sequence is CASSQDRRRGRGYGYTF. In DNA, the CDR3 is TGCGCCAGCAGCCAAGATCGGCGTAGAGGGCGGGGATATGGCTACACCTTC.